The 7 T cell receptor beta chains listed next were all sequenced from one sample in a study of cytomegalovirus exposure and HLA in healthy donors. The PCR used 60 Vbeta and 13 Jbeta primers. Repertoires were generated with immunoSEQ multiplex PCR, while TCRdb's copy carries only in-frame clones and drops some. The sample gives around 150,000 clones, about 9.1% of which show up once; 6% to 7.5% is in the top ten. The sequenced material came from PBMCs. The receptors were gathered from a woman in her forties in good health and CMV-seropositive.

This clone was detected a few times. The CDR3 loop reads CSVGRGLAFYEQYF. The DNA for the CDR3 is TGCAGCGTTGGAAGGGGGCTTGCATTTTACGAGCAGTACTTC. The V gene is TRBV29-1, the J gene TRBJ2-7; 7 bases are a match to TRBD1. Germline V CDR1 and CDR2: SQVTM, ANQGSEA. CDR3 length: 14 residues. With V trimmed by 4 bases and J by 4 bases, 10 bases remained unmatched.

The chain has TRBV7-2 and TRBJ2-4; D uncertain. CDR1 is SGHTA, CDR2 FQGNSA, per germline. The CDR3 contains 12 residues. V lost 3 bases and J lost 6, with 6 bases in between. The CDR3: CASSFPGNIQYF. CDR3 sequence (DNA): TGTGCCAGCAGCTTTCCGGGAAACATTCAGTACTTC.

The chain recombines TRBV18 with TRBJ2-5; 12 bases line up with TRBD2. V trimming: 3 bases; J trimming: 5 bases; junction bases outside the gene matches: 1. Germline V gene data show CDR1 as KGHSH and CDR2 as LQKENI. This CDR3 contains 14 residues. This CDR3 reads CASSPGLAGETQYF. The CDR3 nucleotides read TGTGCCAGCTCACCCGGACTAGCGGGGGAGACCCAGTACTTC.

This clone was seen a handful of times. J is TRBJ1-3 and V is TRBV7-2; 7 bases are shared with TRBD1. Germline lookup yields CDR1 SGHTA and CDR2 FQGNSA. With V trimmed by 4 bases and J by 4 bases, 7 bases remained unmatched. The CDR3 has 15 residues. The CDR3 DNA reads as TGTGCCAGCAGCTCTAGACAGGGTCGGGGAAACACCATATATTTT. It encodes CASSSRQGRGNTIYF.

The CDR3 reads CASSQIWDSHNSPLHF. The CDR3 DNA sequence: TGCGCCAGCAGTCAGATCTGGGACAGCCATAATTCACCCCTCCACTTT. The chain employs TRBV23-1 and TRBJ1-6; 7 positions match TRBD1. TRBV23-1 is an ORF for which the function is uncertain. The CDR3 is made up of 16 amino acids. Trimming cost V 3 bases and J 5 bases; bases outside gene matches: 7.

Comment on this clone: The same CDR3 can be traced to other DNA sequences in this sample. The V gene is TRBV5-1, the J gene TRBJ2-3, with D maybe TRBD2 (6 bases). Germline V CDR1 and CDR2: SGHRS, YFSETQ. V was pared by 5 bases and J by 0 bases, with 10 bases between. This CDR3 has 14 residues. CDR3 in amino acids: CASREGTSTDTQYF. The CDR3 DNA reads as TGCGCCAGCAGGGAGGGGACTAGCACAGATACGCAGTATTTT. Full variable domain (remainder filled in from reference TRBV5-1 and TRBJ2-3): KAGVTQTPRYLIKTRGQQVTLSCSPISGHRSVSWYQQTPGQGLQFLFEYFSETQRNKGNFPGRFSGRQFSNSRSEMNVSTLELGDSALYLCASREGTSTDTQYFGPGTRLTVL.

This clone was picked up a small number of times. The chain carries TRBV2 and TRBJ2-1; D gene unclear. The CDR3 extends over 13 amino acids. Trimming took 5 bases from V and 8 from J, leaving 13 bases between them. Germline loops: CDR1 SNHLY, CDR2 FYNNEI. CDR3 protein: CASSPTTGYEQFF. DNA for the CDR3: TGTGCCAGCAGTCCCACTACTGGGTATGAGCAGTTCTTC.